Sequencing of this T cell receptor beta chain was carried out in a study of cytomegalovirus exposure and HLA in healthy donors. Study-level points and caveats: Association of some 18,000 TCR beta sequences with HLA alleles was found at 0.05 false discovery rate in a later analysis. The study flagged some 180 TCR beta chains as cytomegalovirus-associated. Through in vitro validation, three CMV-associated chains were shown to be specific for CMV antigens. Rates of TCR association differed by HLA locus in a later analysis, with DRB1 highest and HLA-C lowest.

Notes on this clone: The target antigen is unknown.

PCR employed 60 Vbeta and 13 Jbeta primers. Only in-frame clones appear in the TCRdb table, and some are missing; sequencing was by immunoSEQ multiplex PCR. Among fewer than 130,000 clones listed, roughly 78% were seen once. The V end lost 4 bases, the J end lost 7 bases, and 14 bases lay between the germline ends. CDR1 is SGDLS and CDR2 is YYNGEE in the germline V gene. The CDR3 spans 13 residues. This chain joins TRBV9 and TRBJ1-1; TRBD1 is a possible D gene (6 bases). The source of this sequence is a woman in her thirties or forties in good health and CMV-seronegative. Sequenced: PBMCs. The CDR3: CASSPIGGVEAFF. The CDR3 bases are TGTGCCAGCAGCCCCATTGGGGGCGTTGAAGCTTTCTTT.